The source of this T cell receptor (beta chain) is a study of CD8 T cells in ankylosing spondylitis. Library preparation for TCR beta used quantitative 5'-RACE with molecular barcodes. One entry per CDR3 protein, called by TCRdb with MiXCR from the 5' RACE reads. The repertoire holds about 170,000 distinct CDR3 sequences, with 15% to 20% as singletons. This clonotype has a count of ten or more. As yet, its antigen is unknown. Study-level results: There was a TCR beta motif, made of several highly homologous variants, that appeared characteristic of ankylosing spondylitis blood. Reported data indicate significant enrichment of disease-linked clones within matched ankylosing spondylitis synovial fluid.

The V and J ends lost 1 base and 1 base respectively, with 7 bases between them. The CDR3 length is 13 residues. Germline CDR1 is DFQATT and CDR2 is SNEGSKA (reference sequence). This sequence joins TRBV20-1 and TRBJ1-1; possibly TRBD1 for D (5 bases). This TCR was sampled from a male donor with ankylosing spondylitis or in good health (not recorded which). The sample was blood, either unsorted or a sorted T cell fraction (not recorded which). CDR3 amino acids: CSARGGQNTEAFF. CDR3 nucleotide sequence: TGCAGTGCTAGAGGCGGACAGAACACTGAAGCTTTCTTT.